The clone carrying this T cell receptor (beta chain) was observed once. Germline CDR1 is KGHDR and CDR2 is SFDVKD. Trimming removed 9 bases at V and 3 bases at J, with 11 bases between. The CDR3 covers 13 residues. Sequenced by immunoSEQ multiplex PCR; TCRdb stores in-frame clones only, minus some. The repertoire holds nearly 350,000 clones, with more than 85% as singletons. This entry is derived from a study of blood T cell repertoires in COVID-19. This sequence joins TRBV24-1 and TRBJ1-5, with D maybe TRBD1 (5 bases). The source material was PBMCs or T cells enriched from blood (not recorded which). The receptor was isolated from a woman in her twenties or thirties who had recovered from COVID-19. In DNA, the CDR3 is TGTGCCACCCAACAGGAAACCAATCAGCCCCAGCATTTT. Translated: CATQQETNQPQHF.